The 2 T cell receptor beta chains listed next were all sequenced from one sample in a study of spatial heterogeneity in lung cancer. No antigen has been identified for these receptors. Described time point: sample taken at primary tumor resection. TCRdb processed the 5' RACE reads anew with MiXCR; each CDR3 protein has one entry. The sample includes thousands of distinct CDR3 sequences, around a tenth seen only once; the top ten take about 15%. Points from the study as a whole: How many expanded intratumoral alpha and beta TCRs were present tracked the tumor mutation count, which was a count of nonsynonymous mutations.

Here the sequenced sample was lung tumor tissue, taken at surgery. These receptors all come from a female donor with early-stage non-small cell lung cancer.

This clonotype was recorded a few times. The V gene is TRBV4-3, the J gene TRBJ1-6; 8 nucleotides line up with TRBD1. In germline, CDR1 is LGHNA, CDR2 YSLEER. V lost 0 bases and J lost 14; bases outside the gene matches: 12. The length of the CDR3 is 16 residues. CDR3 sequence: CASSQDPGQAPLTLHF. The CDR3, as DNA: TGCGCCAGCAGCCAAGACCCGGGACAGGCGCCTTTGACCCTCCACTTT.

This clonotype counts as medium-sized. The chain combines TRBV9 with TRBJ2-1; no clear D. The CDR3 has 16 residues. V was trimmed by 0 bases and J by 3 bases, leaving 13 bases between them. Germline V gene data show CDR1 as SGDLS and CDR2 as YYNGEE. CDR3 sequence reads: CASSVEAGYDYNEQFF. The CDR3 DNA is TGTGCCAGCAGCGTAGAGGCAGGCTATGACTACAATGAGCAGTTCTTC.